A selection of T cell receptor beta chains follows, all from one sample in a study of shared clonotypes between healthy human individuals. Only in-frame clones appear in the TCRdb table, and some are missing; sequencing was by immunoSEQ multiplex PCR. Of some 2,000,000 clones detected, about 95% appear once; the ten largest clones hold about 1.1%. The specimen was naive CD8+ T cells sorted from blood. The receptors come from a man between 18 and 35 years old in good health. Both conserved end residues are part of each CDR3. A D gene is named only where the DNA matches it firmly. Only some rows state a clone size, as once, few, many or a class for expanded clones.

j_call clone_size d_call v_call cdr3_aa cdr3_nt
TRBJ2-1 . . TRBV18 CASSPGVTRNNEQFF TGTGCCAGCTCACCCGGGGTGACAAGAAACAATGAGCAGTTCTTC
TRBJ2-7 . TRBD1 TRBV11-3 CASSLVRQGPSPSYEQYF TGTGCCAGCAGCTTAGTGAGACAGGGGCCCAGCCCCTCCTACGAGCAGTACTTC
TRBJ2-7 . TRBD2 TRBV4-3 CASSQDRLAGGAREQYF TGCGCCAGCAGCCAAGATCGCCTAGCGGGGGGAGCTCGGGAGCAGTACTTC
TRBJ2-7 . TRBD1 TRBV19 CASIHSEGQGAYEQYF TGTGCCAGTATCCATAGCGAGGGACAGGGGGCCTACGAGCAGTACTTC
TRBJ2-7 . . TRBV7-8 CASSLATLYDEQYF TGTGCCAGCAGCTTGGCAACACTGTACGACGAGCAGTACTTC
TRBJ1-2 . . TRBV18 CASSDSISYGYTF TGTGCCAGCTCAGACAGCATCTCCTATGGCTACACCTTC
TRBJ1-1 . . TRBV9 CASSVEGGVETEAFF TGTGCCAGCAGCGTAGAAGGAGGGGTGGAGACTGAAGCTTTCTTT
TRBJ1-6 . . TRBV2 CASMDTDNSPLHF TGTGCCAGCATGGACACGGATAATTCACCCCTCCACTTT
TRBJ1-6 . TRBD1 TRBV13 CASSPWDRADSPLHF TGTGCCAGCAGCCCCTGGGACAGGGCTGATTCACCCCTCCACTTT
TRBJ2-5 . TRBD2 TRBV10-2 CASLAWTGGEETQYF TGCGCCAGCCTGGCTTGGACTGGGGGGGAAGAGACCCAGTACTTC
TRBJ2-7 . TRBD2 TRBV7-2 CASSSEGLAGRYEQYF TGTGCCAGCAGCTCCGAGGGACTAGCGGGAAGGTACGAGCAGTACTTC
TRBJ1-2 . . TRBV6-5 CASSYGGLNYGYTF TGTGCCAGCAGTTACGGGGGGCTCAACTATGGCTACACCTTC
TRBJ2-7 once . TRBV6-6 CASSYRAAYEQYF TGTGCCAGCAGTTACCGAGCAGCCTACGAGCAGTACTTC
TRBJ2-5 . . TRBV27 CASSLSGLSQETQYF TGTGCCAGCAGTTTATCAGGACTCTCCCAGGAGACCCAGTACTTC
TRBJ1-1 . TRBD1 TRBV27 CASSWGTGSGNTEAFF TGTGCCAGCAGTTGGGGGACAGGGAGTGGGAACACTGAAGCTTTCTTT
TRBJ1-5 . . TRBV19 CASSTMNRVGNQPQHF TGTGCCAGTAGTACGATGAACAGGGTTGGGAATCAGCCCCAGCATTTT
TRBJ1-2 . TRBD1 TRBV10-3 CAITQDRAFYGYTF TGTGCCATCACCCAGGACAGGGCGTTTTATGGCTACACCTTC
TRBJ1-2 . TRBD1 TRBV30 CAWMGTGGNYGYTF TGTGCCTGGATGGGGACAGGGGGGAACTATGGCTACACCTTC
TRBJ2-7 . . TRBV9 CASSVGGRGYEQYF TGTGCCAGCAGCGTAGGTGGCAGGGGCTACGAGCAGTACTTC
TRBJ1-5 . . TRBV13 CASSLGTGNQPQHF TGTGCCAGCAGCTTAGGGACAGGCAATCAGCCCCAGCATTTT
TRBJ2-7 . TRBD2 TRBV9 CASSPSGTSLHEQYF TGTGCCAGCAGCCCCTCCGGGACTAGCCTCCACGAGCAGTACTTC
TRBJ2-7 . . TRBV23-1 CASSHQGGDPRWSSYEQYF TGCGCCAGCAGTCACCAAGGCGGGGACCCTAGGTGGAGCTCCTACGAGCAGTACTTC